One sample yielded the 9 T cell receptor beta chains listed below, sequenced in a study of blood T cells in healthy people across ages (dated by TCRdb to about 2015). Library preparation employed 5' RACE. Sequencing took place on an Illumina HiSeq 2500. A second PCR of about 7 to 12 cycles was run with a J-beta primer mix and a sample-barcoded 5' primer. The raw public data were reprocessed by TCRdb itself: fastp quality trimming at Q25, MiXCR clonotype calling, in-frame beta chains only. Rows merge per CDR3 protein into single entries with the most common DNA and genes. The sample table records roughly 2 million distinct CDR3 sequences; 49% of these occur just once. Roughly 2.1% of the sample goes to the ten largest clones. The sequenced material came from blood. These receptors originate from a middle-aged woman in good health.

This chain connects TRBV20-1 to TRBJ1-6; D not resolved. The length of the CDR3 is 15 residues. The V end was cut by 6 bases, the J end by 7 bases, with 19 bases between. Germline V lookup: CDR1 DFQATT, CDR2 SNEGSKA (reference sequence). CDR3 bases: TGCAGTGCCGAAAACAGAGAATTCCGAAATTCACCCCTCCACTTT. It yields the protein CSAENREFRNSPLHF.

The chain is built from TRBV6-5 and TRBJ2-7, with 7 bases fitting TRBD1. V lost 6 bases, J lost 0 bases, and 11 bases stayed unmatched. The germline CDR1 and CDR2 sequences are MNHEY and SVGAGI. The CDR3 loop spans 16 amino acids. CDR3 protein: CASRNPTGQVSYEQYF. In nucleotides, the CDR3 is TGTGCCAGCAGGAATCCTACTGGACAGGTCTCCTACGAGCAGTACTTC.

The CDR3 sequence is CASSYTVTSNTEAFF. DNA for the CDR3: TGCGCCAGCAGCTACACGGTCACGTCGAACACTGAAGCTTTCTTT. The chain links TRBV5-1 to TRBJ1-1; D not certain. The germline V gene has CDR1 SGHRS and CDR2 YFSETQ. V was cut by 3 bases and J by 1 base, with 13 bases left in between. This CDR3 is 15 amino acids long.

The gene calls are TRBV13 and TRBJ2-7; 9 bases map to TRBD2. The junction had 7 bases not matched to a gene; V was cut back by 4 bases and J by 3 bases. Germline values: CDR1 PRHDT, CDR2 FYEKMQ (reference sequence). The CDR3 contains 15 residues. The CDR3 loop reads CASSSPLAGNYEQYF. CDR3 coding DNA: TGTGCCAGCAGCTCGCCGCTAGCGGGGAACTACGAGCAGTACTTC.

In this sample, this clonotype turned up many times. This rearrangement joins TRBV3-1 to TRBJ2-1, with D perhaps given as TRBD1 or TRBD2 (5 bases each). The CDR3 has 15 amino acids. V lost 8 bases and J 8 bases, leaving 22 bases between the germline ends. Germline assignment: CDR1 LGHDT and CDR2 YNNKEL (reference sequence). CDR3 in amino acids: CASHPRGAGRDEQFF. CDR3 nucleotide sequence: TGTGCCAGCCATCCGAGGGGCGCGGGTCGGGATGAGCAGTTCTTC.

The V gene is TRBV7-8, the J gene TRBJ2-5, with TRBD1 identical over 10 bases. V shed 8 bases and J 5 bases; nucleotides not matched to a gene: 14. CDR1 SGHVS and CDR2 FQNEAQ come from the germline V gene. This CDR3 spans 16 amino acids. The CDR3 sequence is CASFRPGQGRFETQYF. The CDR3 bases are TGTGCCAGCTTCAGACCGGGACAGGGGAGATTTGAGACCCAGTACTTC. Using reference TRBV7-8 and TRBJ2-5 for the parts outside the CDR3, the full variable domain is GAGVSQSPRYKVAKRGQDVALRCDPISGHVSLFWYQQALGQGPEFLTYFQNEAQLDKSGLPSDRFFAERPEGSVSTLKIQRTQQEDSAVYLCASFRPGQGRFETQYFGPGTRLLVL.

The CDR3 is CASSQFPGGRYEQYF. CDR3 sequence (DNA): TGTGCCAGCAGCCAGTTCCCAGGGGGTAGGTACGAGCAGTACTTC. V usage is TRBV3-1 and J usage is TRBJ2-7; 7 nucleotides agree with TRBD1. V gave up 3 bases and J gave up 4 bases; unmatched junction bases: 9. This CDR3 has 15 residues. CDR1 and CDR2 from the germline V gene are LGHDT and YNNKEL (reference sequence).

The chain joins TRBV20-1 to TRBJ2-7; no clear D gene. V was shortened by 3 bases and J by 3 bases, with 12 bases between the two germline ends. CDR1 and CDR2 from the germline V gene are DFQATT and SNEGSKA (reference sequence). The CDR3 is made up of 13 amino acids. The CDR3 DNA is TGCAGTGCTAGTTTTGCAGGAGTCTACGAGCAGTACTTC. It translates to CSASFAGVYEQYF.

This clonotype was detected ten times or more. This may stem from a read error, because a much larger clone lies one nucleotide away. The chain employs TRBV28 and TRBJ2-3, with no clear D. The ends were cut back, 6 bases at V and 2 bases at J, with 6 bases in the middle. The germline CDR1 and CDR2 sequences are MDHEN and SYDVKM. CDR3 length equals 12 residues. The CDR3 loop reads CASSFITDTQYF. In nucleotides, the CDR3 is TGTGCCAGCAGCTTTATCACAGATACGCAGTATTTT.